The clone carrying this T cell receptor beta chain was observed many times. Sequence at one end of the junction differs from germline and may be a read error. Researchers amplified the TCR beta CDR3 regions from RNA transcripts. Using the HTBI primer set, a first-round RT-PCR was run on the TCR CDR3. TCRdb re-called the multiplex PCR reads through MiXCR, storing one row per CDR3 protein. The table shows hundreds of thousands of distinct CDR3 sequences, with roughly 14% occurring only once. This record belongs to a study of T cells in Graves' hyperthyroidism and ophthalmopathy. A NOSPECS grade of at least 4, a Clinical Activity Score of at least 3 and duration under 3 months were recorded in ophthalmopathy patients. Reasons for excluding patients were uncontrolled infection, other autoimmune disease, pregnancy or lactation. Germline CDR1 and CDR2: LNHNV and YYDKDF (reference sequence). The CDR3 covers 12 residues.

V usage is TRBV15 and J usage is TRBJ2-4; D remains unclear. The sequence came from a woman aged 35 to 49 with Graves' ophthalmopathy. Sequenced material: blood. CDR3 DNA sequence: TGTGCCACCGGCCCACTGAAAAGCATTCAGTACTTC. Translated, it gives CATGPLKSIQYF.